This note documents a single T cell receptor beta chain sequence. Its cognate antigen is unknown. The table came from immunoSEQ multiplex PCR; TCRdb's copy has only in-frame clones and leaves some out. The data hold 200,000 to 300,000 clones, with around 86% observed a single time. This entry belongs to a study of cytomegalovirus exposure and HLA in healthy donors. Study findings and constraints: Reports indicated that the classifier achieved high specificity and sensitivity in diagnosing cytomegalovirus status. Generally TCR sequences proved uncommon, though certain public TCRs appeared in numerous donors. The authors listed some 150 TCR beta chains as cytomegalovirus-associated.

This CDR3 comprises 15 residues. Trimming removed 6 bases at V and 0 bases at J, with 14 bases between. CDR1 MNHEY and CDR2 SMNVEV come from the germline V gene (reference sequence). This chain uses TRBV27 with TRBJ2-5; no clear D gene. Input material: PBMCs. The TCR sequence derives from a woman between 25 and 40 years old in good health and CMV-seropositive. CDR3 sequence: CASSPEWRNQETQYF. As DNA, the CDR3 is TGTGCCAGCAGCCCAGAGTGGCGGAACCAAGAGACCCAGTACTTC.